The 15 T cell receptor beta chains reported below all come from one sample, sequenced in a study of graft-versus-host responses after intestinal transplantation. Measured with immunoSEQ multiplex PCR; TCRdb has only the in-frame clones, and not every one. In the table there are approximately 77,000 clones, about 88% of which are singletons. The antigens these receptors bind are not known. This specimen was unstimulated CD4+ T cells sorted from spleen or lymph node cells, taken before intestinal transplant. Receptors originate from a human donor who received an intestinal transplant.

CDR3 DNA: TGTGCCAGCAGCCCAGAACAAGGACTAGCGGGAGCTATCACAGATACGCAGTATTTT. Its protein is CASSPEQGLAGAITDTQYF. V gene TRBV9 combines with J gene TRBJ2-3, with 13 bases aligning to TRBD2. J was trimmed by 2 bases and V by 4 bases; bases with no gene match: 13. CDR3 length: 19 residues. CDR1 SGDLS and CDR2 YYNGEE come from the germline V gene.

This rearrangement joins TRBV28 to TRBJ2-7; tentatively, D is TRBD2 (6 bases). The CDR3 has 15 amino acids. Trimming stripped 5 bases from V and 0 bases from J, with 14 bases between. Germline CDR1 MDHEN, CDR2 SYDVKM. The CDR3 region is CASSGSSASSYEQYF. CDR3 nucleotide sequence: TGTGCCAGCAGTGGATCTAGCGCTAGCTCCTACGAGCAGTACTTC.

The chain combines TRBV11-2 with TRBJ2-7; TRBD2 agrees at 10 bases. The V segment lost 0 bases and the J segment 2 bases; nucleotides outside the gene matches: 7. The germline V gene has CDR1 SGHAT and CDR2 FQNNGV. This CDR3 contains 17 residues. CDR3 region: CASSLDLALAGAYEQYF. The CDR3 DNA reads TGTGCCAGCAGCTTAGATCTGGCCCTAGCGGGGGCCTACGAGCAGTACTTC.

V and J are TRBV5-8 and TRBJ1-1; 7 nucleotides agree with TRBD1. Germline V lookup: CDR1 SGHTS, CDR2 YDEGEE. This CDR3 spans 15 amino acids. V gave up 3 bases and J gave up 6 bases; unmatched junction bases: 11. The chain's CDR3 is CASSSENRGTAEAFF. The CDR3 bases are TGTGCCAGCAGCTCAGAAAACAGGGGAACGGCTGAAGCTTTCTTT.

This rearrangement joins TRBV2 to TRBJ2-7; maybe TRBD2 (6 bases). The CDR3 runs to 12 residues. Germline CDR1 reads SNHLY; CDR2 reads FYNNEI. The V end was cut by 8 bases, the J end by 7 bases, with 15 bases between. This CDR3 is CASATSSREQYF. CDR3 DNA: TGTGCCAGCGCGACTAGTTCTCGGGAGCAGTACTTC.

CDR3 DNA: TGTGCCAGCAGTCTTAATGAAAAACTGTTTTTT. Its translation: CASSLNEKLFF. The chain links TRBV6-6 to TRBJ1-4; D is ambiguous. V lost 5 bases to trimming and J lost 4 bases, with 2 bases between them. There are 11 residues in the CDR3. Per germline, CDR1 MNHNY and CDR2 SVGAGI (reference sequence).

The chain has TRBV6-1 and TRBJ2-7; D might be TRBD1 (5 bases). The V gene lost 0 bases and the J gene lost 7 bases, with 10 bases spanning the gap. The germline V gene encodes CDR1 MNHNS and CDR2 SASEGT. The CDR3 length is 13 residues. CDR3 in amino acids: CASSEAHRREQYF. CDR3 bases: TGTGCCAGCAGTGAAGCGCACAGGCGGGAGCAGTACTTC.

The chain links TRBV9 to TRBJ2-2, with TRBD2 as a possible D gene (6 bases). Deletions cut 0 bases from V and 7 bases from J, with 13 bases between. The CDR3 is 15 amino acids. Germline V gene sequence: CDR1 SGDLS, CDR2 YYNGEE. CDR3 sequence (DNA): TGTGCCAGCAGCGTAGGACGATTGGAGGGCGGGGAGCTGTTTTTT. Translating gives CASSVGRLEGGELFF.

Of note for this clone: One junction end does not reproduce the germline sequence, and a read error may be involved. The rearrangement uses TRBV18 and TRBJ2-1, with 8 bases fitting TRBD1. The CDR3 sequence is 17 residues long. Germline V CDR1 and CDR2: KGHSH, LQKENI. CDR3: CASSPQKGTGGYNEQFF. In DNA, the CDR3 is TGTGCCAGCTCGCCACAAAAAGGCACAGGGGGCTACAATGAGCAGTTCTTC.

The V and J genes are TRBV5-4 and TRBJ1-2; 12 bases map to TRBD1. Germline CDR1 and CDR2: SGHNT and YYREEE (reference sequence). V was pared by 5 bases and J by 2 bases, with 7 bases of the junction left unmatched. The CDR3 is 16 residues long. The CDR3 DNA sequence: TGTGCCAGCAGGATCCGGGACAGGGGGCTAAACTATGGCTACACCTTC. It encodes CASRIRDRGLNYGYTF.

The rearrangement uses TRBV29-1 and TRBJ2-7, with 8 bases fitting TRBD2. The germline V gene has CDR1 SQVTM and CDR2 ANQGSEA. V shed 6 bases and J 0 bases; nucleotides not matched to a gene: 7. This CDR3 is built from 14 residues. The CDR3 sequence: CSVSIAGPSYEQYF. In DNA, the CDR3 is TGCAGCGTGAGCATAGCGGGACCCTCCTACGAGCAGTACTTC.

This chain connects TRBV19 to TRBJ2-7; the D gene is possibly TRBD1 (6 bases). Per germline, CDR1 LNHDA and CDR2 SQIVND (reference sequence). V lost 3 bases, J lost 1 base, and 13 bases lay in between. This CDR3 has 15 residues. The DNA of the CDR3 is TGTGCCAGTAGTATTGGACAGTTTAGATCCTACGAGCAGTACTTC. This gives the protein CASSIGQFRSYEQYF. Variable domain in full (rest from reference TRBV19 and TRBJ2-7): DGGITQSPKYLFRKEGQNVTLSCEQNLNHDAMYWYRQDPGQGLRLIYYSQIVNDFQKGDIAEGYSVSREKKESFPLTVTSAQKNPTAFYLCASSIGQFRSYEQYFGPGTRLTVT.

The chain is built from TRBV19 and TRBJ1-3; 11 bases are shared with TRBD1. The CDR3 spans 17 residues. Germline values: CDR1 LNHDA, CDR2 SQIVND (reference sequence). Losses at the gene ends were 5 bases for V and 0 bases for J; bases not matched to a gene: 6. The CDR3 reads CASSHTGTGGSGNTIYF. CDR3 DNA sequence: TGTGCCAGTAGTCATACCGGGACAGGGGGCTCTGGAAACACCATATATTTT.

The chain joins TRBV11-3 to TRBJ2-3; 8 bases fit TRBD1. V lost 5 bases to trimming and J lost 1 base; unmatched junction nucleotides: 8. The CDR3 loop spans 16 amino acids. Germline V gives CDR1 SGHNT, CDR2 YENEEA. In DNA form, the CDR3 reads TGTGCCAGCAGCGATCGGACAGGGTGGGGCACAGATACGCAGTATTTT. This translates into CASSDRTGWGTDTQYF.

The rearrangement uses TRBV7-9 and TRBJ2-7; TRBD2 matches at 10 bases. CDR1 is SEHNR, CDR2 FQNEAQ, per germline (reference sequence). Trimming removed 1 base from V and 1 base from J; junction bases left unmatched: 1. CDR3 length: 15 amino acids. CDR3 DNA: TGTGCCAGCAGCTTAGTAGCGGGGGGTTCCTACGAGCAGTACTTC. This translates into CASSLVAGGSYEQYF. Using reference TRBV7-9 and TRBJ2-7 for the parts outside the CDR3, the full variable domain is DTGVSQNPRHKITKRGQNVTFRCDPISEHNRLYWYRQTLGQGPEFLTYFQNEAQLEKSRLLSDRFSAERPKGSFSTLEIQRTEQGDSAMYLCASSLVAGGSYEQYFGPGTRLTVT.